This T cell receptor (beta chain) comes out of a study of CD8 T cells in Susac syndrome. TEMRA cells underwent FACS enrichment and CD8+ and CD4+ T cells underwent negative isolation. Trimming took off 3 bases at V and 10 bases at J, with 13 bases between the two ends. The germline V gene has CDR1 LNHDA and CDR2 SQIVND (reference sequence). The CDR3 extends over 13 amino acids. It was with random hexamers that about 0.45 to 1 ug RNA was reverse transcribed. The authors amplified TCR beta CDR3 across 54 Vbeta and 13 Jbeta using immunoSEQ multiplex PCR. TCRdb reprocessed the immunoSEQ multiplex PCR reads via MiXCR and lists one record per CDR3 protein. The repertoire consists of about 280,000 distinct CDR3 sequences, with around 84% occurring once and the leading ten covering about 0.11%.

The chain has TRBV19 and TRBJ2-1; unclear D gene. The sequence came from a human donor with multiple sclerosis. The source material was CD8+ T cells from PBMCs. The CDR3: CASSIWLEGEQFF. CDR3 DNA sequence: TGTGCCAGTAGTATCTGGCTGGAAGGGGAGCAGTTCTTC. Supplemented by reference TRBV19 and TRBJ2-1, the full variable domain reads DGGITQSPKYLFRKEGQNVTLSCEQNLNHDAMYWYRQDPGQGLRLIYYSQIVNDFQKGDIAEGYSVSREKKESFPLTVTSAQKNPTAFYLCASSIWLEGEQFFGPGTRLTVL.